A selection of T cell receptor beta chains follows, all from one sample in a study of blood T cell repertoires in COVID-19. Here immunoSEQ multiplex PCR was the method, and the copy in TCRdb shows in-frame clones only, minus some. The data contain fewer than 350,000 clones, about 91% of them singletons. Sequencing used peripheral blood. Every receptor here comes from a woman under 40 with COVID-19, enrolled during active disease. CDR3s include the opening cysteine and the closing phenylalanine or tryptophan. The D gene is left open where the match is weak. Some rows mark clone size as missing; the rest say once, few, many or name a class of expanded clone.

V gene: TRBV27
clone size: NA
D gene: NA
J gene: TRBJ1-1
CDR3 DNA: TGTGCCAGCATGTTTGGGGGACACCAAGCTTTCTTT
CDR3 protein: CASMFGGHQAFF

V gene: TRBV15
clone size: NA
D gene: NA
J gene: TRBJ2-5
CDR3 DNA: TGTGCCACCAGCAGAGATCTCGGCGGGAATCAAGAGACCCAGTACTTC
CDR3 protein: CATSRDLGGNQETQYF

V gene: TRBV12-3/TRBV12-4
clone size: NA
D gene: NA
J gene: TRBJ1-2
CDR3 DNA: TGTGCCAGCAACAGGGACGGCTATGGCTACACCTTC
CDR3 protein: CASNRDGYGYTF

V gene: TRBV5-1
clone size: NA
D gene: TRBD1
J gene: TRBJ2-3
CDR3 DNA: TGCGCCAGCAGCTACGGACAGGGATCTACGCAGTATTTT
CDR3 protein: CASSYGQGSTQYF

V gene: TRBV5-1
clone size: once
D gene: NA
J gene: TRBJ1-5
CDR3 DNA: TGCGCCAGCAGCCAGGGCGGGGGGCAGCCCCAGCATTTT
CDR3 protein: CASSQGGGQPQHF

V gene: TRBV4-3
clone size: few
D gene: NA
J gene: TRBJ1-2
CDR3 DNA: TGCGCCAGCAGCCAAGACCGGACAGCCGTTACCTCCGGCTACACCTTC
CDR3 protein: CASSQDRTAVTSGYTF

V gene: TRBV2
clone size: NA
D gene: NA
J gene: TRBJ1-1
CDR3 DNA: TGTGCCAGCAGTGTCCCGGGGAGCACTGAAGCTTTCTTT
CDR3 protein: CASSVPGSTEAFF

V gene: TRBV5-1
clone size: NA
D gene: TRBD2
J gene: TRBJ2-5
CDR3 DNA: TGCGCCAGCAGCTGGACTAGCGGGGCACAAGAGACCCAGTACTTC
CDR3 protein: CASSWTSGAQETQYF

V gene: TRBV2
clone size: NA
D gene: TRBD1
J gene: TRBJ1-2
CDR3 DNA: TGTGCCAGCAGCAACAGGGGCGACTATGGCTACACCTTC
CDR3 protein: CASSNRGDYGYTF

V gene: TRBV2
clone size: NA
D gene: NA
J gene: TRBJ2-2
CDR3 DNA: TGTGCCAGCAGTGATGTGCAAACCCGGACTAACACCGGGGAGCTGTTTTTT
CDR3 protein: CASSDVQTRTNTGELFF

V gene: TRBV7-8
clone size: NA
D gene: NA
J gene: TRBJ1-5
CDR3 DNA: TGTGCCAGCAGCTTAGTGGCAGCGTATAGCAATCAGCCCCAGCATTTT
CDR3 protein: CASSLVAAYSNQPQHF

V gene: TRBV24-1
clone size: few
D gene: TRBD1
J gene: TRBJ1-2
CDR3 DNA: TGTGCCACCAGTGATCCGACCACAGGGGTGGATGGCTACACCTTC
CDR3 protein: CATSDPTTGVDGYTF

V gene: TRBV2
clone size: once
D gene: NA
J gene: TRBJ1-5
CDR3 DNA: TGTGCCAGCAGTATAAACCGGGGGACTCAGCCCCAGCATTTT
CDR3 protein: CASSINRGTQPQHF

V gene: TRBV27
clone size: NA
D gene: NA
J gene: TRBJ2-2
CDR3 DNA: TGTGCCAGCAGTTTCCAGGGCGGCGGGGAGCTGTTTTTT
CDR3 protein: CASSFQGGGELFF

V gene: TRBV5-1
clone size: NA
D gene: TRBD2
J gene: TRBJ2-5
CDR3 DNA: TGCGCCAGCAGCTCGTCAGCGGGGGGGCTGGAGACCCAGTACTTC
CDR3 protein: CASSSSAGGLETQYF

V gene: TRBV19
clone size: NA
D gene: NA
J gene: TRBJ1-2
CDR3 DNA: TGTGCCAGTAGTATAGCCACCAGGGGTTCATATGGCTACACCTTC
CDR3 protein: CASSIATRGSYGYTF

V gene: TRBV5-8
clone size: NA
D gene: NA
J gene: TRBJ1-1
CDR3 DNA: TGTGCCAGCAGCTACGGCAGGGTCGAAGCTTTCTTT
CDR3 protein: CASSYGRVEAFF

V gene: TRBV9
clone size: NA
D gene: NA
J gene: TRBJ1-1
CDR3 DNA: TGTGCCAGCAGCGTAGAGTCGAACGCGGGTGGAGCTTTCTTT
CDR3 protein: CASSVESNAGGAFF

V gene: TRBV6-1
clone size: NA
D gene: NA
J gene: TRBJ2-7
CDR3 DNA: TGTGCCAGCAGTGAACTGGGTGACTCACTCTACGAGCAGTACTTC
CDR3 protein: CASSELGDSLYEQYF

V gene: TRBV2
clone size: NA
D gene: TRBD2
J gene: TRBJ2-7
CDR3 DNA: TGTGCCAGCAGGGCAACGGGACTAGCGGGGGTGGTCGAGCAGTACTTC
CDR3 protein: CASRATGLAGVVEQYF

V gene: TRBV7-9
clone size: NA
D gene: NA
J gene: TRBJ2-5
CDR3 DNA: TGTGCCAGCAGCCCGGGACTGGTAGGCTCGGAGACCCAGTACTTC
CDR3 protein: CASSPGLVGSETQYF

V gene: TRBV5-8
clone size: NA
D gene: NA
J gene: TRBJ2-6
CDR3 DNA: TGTGCCAGCAGCTTGGGGCTCTCTGGGGCCAACGTCCTGACTTTC
CDR3 protein: CASSLGLSGANVLTF

V gene: TRBV4-2
clone size: NA
D gene: TRBD2
J gene: TRBJ2-7
CDR3 DNA: TGTGCCAGCACCCAGGGAGGGGTTGGTGAGCAGTACTTC
CDR3 protein: CASTQGGVGEQYF

V gene: TRBV6-5
clone size: NA
D gene: NA
J gene: TRBJ2-3
CDR3 DNA: TGTGCCAGCAGCCTAACAGGGCCCACAGATACGCAGTATTTT
CDR3 protein: CASSLTGPTDTQYF

V gene: TRBV19
clone size: NA
D gene: NA
J gene: TRBJ2-1
CDR3 DNA: TGTGCCAGTAGTGAACGGGTCGAGCAGTTCTTC
CDR3 protein: CASSERVEQFF